The 16 T cell receptor beta chains listed next were all sequenced from one sample in a study of blood T cell repertoires in COVID-19. Profiling relied on immunoSEQ multiplex PCR, and the TCRdb table lists in-frame clones only, not all of them. The profile shows more than 200,000 clones, approximately 88% of them singletons. Specimen: PBMCs or T cells enriched from blood (not recorded which). The receptors stem from a woman aged 25-40 years who had been exposed to COVID-19.

The chain couples TRBV6-1 to TRBJ1-2, with D tentatively TRBD1 (5 bases). V lost 2 bases, J lost 0 bases, and 19 bases lay in between. The germline V gene has CDR1 MNHNS and CDR2 SASEGT. The CDR3 is 18 amino acids. CDR3 loop: CASSELWGRHRANYGYTF. The CDR3 nucleotides read TGTGCCAGCAGTGAATTGTGGGGCAGGCACCGTGCTAACTATGGCTACACCTTC.

Ten or more counts support this clone. CDR3 protein: CASSPRDQNTGELFF. In DNA form, the CDR3 reads TGTGCCAGCAGCCCGCGGGACCAAAACACCGGGGAGCTGTTTTTT. The genes are TRBV7-9 and TRBJ2-2, with D tentatively TRBD2 (6 bases). The germline V gene has CDR1 SEHNR and CDR2 FQNEAQ (reference sequence). V lost 5 bases, J lost 2 bases, and 12 bases lay in between. The CDR3 covers 15 residues.

The chain couples TRBV10-3 to TRBJ1-1; D perhaps matches TRBD1 (6 bases). V gave up 7 bases and J gave up 5 bases, with 20 bases separating them. Germline V gene data show CDR1 as ENHRY and CDR2 as SYGVKD. The CDR3 covers 15 residues. CDR3 bases: TGTGCCATCAATGTCGGGCAGGGGTTAAAAACTGAAGCTTTCTTT. Its protein product is CAINVGQGLKTEAFF.

V gene TRBV6-5 combines with J gene TRBJ2-7, with 8 bases fitting TRBD2. Trimming cost V 7 bases and J 7 bases; bases outside gene matches: 6. This CDR3 has 12 residues. Germline V gene lookup returns CDR1 MNHEY and CDR2 SVGAGI. CDR3 residues: CASKAPGGEQYF. CDR3 bases: TGTGCCAGCAAGGCCCCGGGGGGGGAGCAGTACTTC.

This clone was seen more than once but under ten times. The chain links TRBV20-1 to TRBJ1-2; D is ambiguous. The CDR3 totals 13 residues. Trimming shortened V by 3 bases and J by 4 bases, and 12 bases separated the two germline ends. Germline values: CDR1 DFQATT, CDR2 SNEGSKA (reference sequence). CDR3 sequence reads: CSASWAVGYGYTF. For the CDR3, the DNA is TGCAGTGCTAGTTGGGCAGTGGGCTATGGCTACACCTTC.

The chain joins TRBV7-9 to TRBJ2-3; D may be TRBD1 (5 bases). CDR1 is SEHNR and CDR2 is FQNEAQ in the germline V gene (reference sequence). The CDR3 length is 15 residues. The V gene lost 5 bases and the J gene lost 5 bases, with 17 bases spanning the gap. As DNA, the CDR3 is TGTGCCAGCAGCCAAGTACGACAGAATATAGATACGCAGTATTTT. This codes for CASSQVRQNIDTQYF. The full variable domain, completed using reference TRBV7-9 and TRBJ2-3, is DTGVSQNPRHKITKRGQNVTFRCDPISEHNRLYWYRQTLGQGPEFLTYFQNEAQLEKSRLLSDRFSAERPKGSFSTLEIQRTEQGDSAMYLCASSQVRQNIDTQYFGPGTRLTVL.

Note on this clone: One end of the junction does not line up with germline, which may come from a read error. The V and J genes are TRBV6-4 and TRBJ2-7; D perhaps matches TRBD2 (5 bases). CDR3 size: 11 residues. Germline V gives CDR1 MRHNA, CDR2 SNTAGT. The CDR3 here is CASPPGYGQYF. The CDR3 DNA reads as TGTGCCAGCCCCCCGGGGTACGGGCAGTACTTC.

The CDR3 loop is CASSQWRQNTEAFF. Here the CDR3 DNA reads TGTGCCAGCAGCCAATGGCGGCAGAACACTGAAGCTTTCTTT. V usage is TRBV3-1 (or the pseudogene TRBV3-2) and J usage is TRBJ1-1, with D unresolved. With 2 bases removed from V and 1 base from J, the gap between germline ends came to 8 bases. The CDR3 covers 14 residues. Germline V CDR1 and CDR2: LGHDT, YNNKEL (reference sequence).

The V and J genes are TRBV28 and TRBJ2-7; the match to TRBD1 covers 8 bases. The germline CDR1 and CDR2 sequences are MDHEN and SYDVKM. The trim removed 2 bases at V and 3 bases at J, leaving 9 bases unmatched. The CDR3 is 16 amino acids. As DNA, the CDR3 is TGTGCCAGCAGTTTAGGAGGGGCAGGGGGCATCTACGAGCAGTACTTC. Protein product: CASSLGGAGGIYEQYF.

The count of this clone is one. The CDR3 DNA follows: TGTGCCAGTAGTACCGAACAGGGGCGTTATAGGTATGGCTACACCTTC. This translates into CASSTEQGRYRYGYTF. This chain connects TRBV19 to TRBJ1-2; 7 nucleotides agree with TRBD1. The germline CDR1 and CDR2 sequences are LNHDA and SQIVND (reference sequence). The length of the CDR3 is 16 residues. V gave up 4 bases and J gave up 5 bases; unmatched junction bases: 13.

A word on this clone: The sample has other DNA sequences that encode this CDR3 too. J is TRBJ2-7 and V is TRBV12-3 or TRBV12-4; possibly TRBD2 for D (5 bases). CDR3 length: 11 amino acids. The V end lost 2 bases, the J end lost 7 bases, and 6 bases lay between the germline ends. The CDR3, as DNA: TGTGCCAGCAGTTTAAGAGGGGAGCAGTACTTC. Translating it yields CASSLRGEQYF.

V usage is TRBV5-6 and J usage is TRBJ1-2, with a possible D match to TRBD1 (5 bases). V lost 0 bases and J 7 bases, leaving 16 bases between the germline ends. Germline values: CDR1 SGHDT, CDR2 YYEEEE. The length of the CDR3 is 15 residues. The CDR3 DNA reads as TGTGCCAGCAGCTTGGTGGCAGGGTTAAGGTCTGGCTACACCTTC. Translation gives CASSLVAGLRSGYTF.

This sequence joins TRBV18 and TRBJ1-2, with D perhaps TRBD1 (6 bases). The CDR3 is 13 amino acids. V was shortened by 3 bases and J by 5 bases, with 10 bases between the two germline ends. Germline V gene lookup returns CDR1 KGHSH and CDR2 LQKENI. CDR3 in amino acids: CASSPTGFYGYTF. The CDR3 region has the DNA TGTGCCAGCTCACCTACAGGGTTTTATGGCTACACCTTC.

The rearrangement joins TRBV12-5 to TRBJ2-1, with D possibly matching TRBD1 (5 bases). Trimming took off 2 bases at V and 5 bases at J, with 10 bases between the two ends. This CDR3 region has 14 residues. Germline loops: CDR1 LGHNT, CDR2 FRNRAP. CDR3 bases: TGTGCTAGTGGTTTGAGCACAGGTAACAATGAGCAGTTCTTC. Translating it yields CASGLSTGNNEQFF.

The chain employs TRBV10-1 and TRBJ1-1; 8 bases map to TRBD1. Germline CDR1 reads WNHNN; CDR2 reads SYGVQD (reference sequence). This CDR3 has 14 residues. The trim removed 4 bases at V and 5 bases at J, leaving 6 bases unmatched. The CDR3 is CASSAQGGKTEAFF. For the CDR3, the DNA is TGCGCCAGCAGTGCACAGGGGGGGAAGACTGAAGCTTTCTTT.

The rearrangement uses TRBV9 and TRBJ2-5; TRBD1 might be the D (6 bases). Per the germline V gene, CDR1 is SGDLS and CDR2 is YYNGEE. With 3 bases removed from V and 5 bases from J, the gap between germline ends came to 17 bases. This CDR3 has 15 amino acids. The CDR3 reads CASSGTGLARETQYF. CDR3 coding DNA: TGTGCCAGCAGCGGCACAGGGCTTGCCCGGGAGACCCAGTACTTC.